One sample yielded the 27 T cell receptor beta chains listed below, sequenced in a study of shared clonotypes between healthy human individuals (dated by TCRdb to the early 2020s). The library was made by the immunoSEQ multiplex PCR assay. In its TCRdb copy, this immuneACCESS table keeps in-frame sequences only and misses some clones. Where compared with another copy, unresolved V genes explain less than half of these, and the others have no known cause. For this sample there are about 2.2 million clones; more than 85% appear just once. More than 1.5% of the sample is held by the ten biggest clonotypes. CD8 naive samples consisted of CD45RO-negative cells that were positively selected for CCR7, yielding a CD45RA+CCR7+ population without TemRA cells. The sequenced material came from naive CD8+ T cells from PBMCs. In the paper's terms, the cell subset or site label means: CD45RA+CCR7+. The receptor set was obtained from a man aged 18 to 29 in good health. Some clones in this sample may be carry-over from other donors' samples.

The genes are TRBV11-1 and TRBJ2-2; D is undetermined. Germline CDR1 SGHAT, CDR2 FQDESV (reference sequence). The V end lost 5 bases, the J end lost 7 bases, and 20 bases lay between the germline ends. This CDR3 has 16 residues. The CDR3 region has the DNA TGTGCCAGCAGCCCTCGCCGGGTCAGTAATAACGGGGAGCTGTTTTTT. It codes for CASSPRRVSNNGELFF.

The chain uses TRBV7-9 and TRBJ2-7; the D is unclear. V lost 5 bases and J 4 bases, leaving 12 bases between the germline ends. This CDR3 spans 13 amino acids. CDR1 and CDR2 (germline): SEHNR, FQNEAQ (reference sequence). The CDR3, as DNA: TGTGCCAGCAGCCCATTTTCTGAGTACGAGCAGTACTTC. Its protein product is CASSPFSEYEQYF.

The chain couples TRBV28 to TRBJ2-3, with 11 bases aligning to TRBD1. CDR1 and CDR2 from the germline V gene are MDHEN and SYDVKM. The CDR3 extends over 15 amino acids. After removal of 2 bases from V and 4 bases from J, the junction contained 2 bases not matched to a gene. CDR3 amino acids: CASSLVGQGADTQYF. CDR3 DNA: TGTGCCAGCAGTTTAGTGGGACAGGGGGCAGATACGCAGTATTTT.

This chain links TRBV19 with TRBJ2-1; 8 bases align to TRBD2. Germline V CDR1 and CDR2: LNHDA, SQIVND (reference sequence). The J segment lost 6 bases and the V segment lost 7 bases, leaving 14 bases of the junction unmatched. The CDR3 contains 16 residues. This CDR3 reads CASTVHSGILSNEQFF. The CDR3 bases are TGTGCCAGTACCGTTCATAGCGGGATCTTGAGCAATGAGCAGTTCTTC. The full variable domain, in which reference TRBV19 and TRBJ2-1 provide the parts outside the CDR3, is DGGITQSPKYLFRKEGQNVTLSCEQNLNHDAMYWYRQDPGQGLRLIYYSQIVNDFQKGDIAEGYSVSREKKESFPLTVTSAQKNPTAFYLCASTVHSGILSNEQFFGPGTRLTVL.

V usage is TRBV4-2 and J usage is TRBJ2-1; 9 nucleotides align to TRBD1. V was pared by 3 bases and J by 6 bases, with 9 bases of the junction left unmatched. The CDR3 spans 16 residues. The germline gives CDR1 LGHNA, CDR2 YNFKEQ. In DNA form, the CDR3 reads TGTGCCAGCAGCCATTCTGGGACAGGGAATCTCAATGAGCAGTTCTTC. Translated: CASSHSGTGNLNEQFF.

The CDR3 DNA reads TGTGCCACCAGCCAGGGGCGGGGGACGAGCACAGATACGCAGTATTTT. This sequence encodes CATSQGRGTSTDTQYF. V gene TRBV15 combines with J gene TRBJ2-3, with a possible D match to TRBD2 (7 bases). Germline V gives CDR1 LNHNV, CDR2 YYDKDF (reference sequence). V lost 5 bases and J lost 0, with 15 bases in between. This CDR3 has 16 amino acids.

V is TRBV15 and J is TRBJ1-2; 10 bases line up with TRBD1. The length of the CDR3 is 15 residues. Germline V gene sequence: CDR1 LNHNV, CDR2 YYDKDF (reference sequence). The V segment lost 5 bases and the J segment 5 bases; nucleotides outside the gene matches: 8. The CDR3 reads CATSLGGGQGYGYTF. CDR3 nucleotides: TGTGCCACCAGCCTAGGGGGGGGACAGGGGTATGGCTACACCTTC.

The gene calls are TRBV28 and TRBJ2-7, with D uncertain. The CDR3 contains 15 residues. Per the germline V gene, CDR1 is MDHEN and CDR2 is SYDVKM. V was trimmed by 1 base and J by 6 bases, leaving 16 bases between them. CDR3 DNA: TGTGCCAGCAGTTTATACAGCTCGCAAATGGGCGAGCAGTACTTC. It is translated as CASSLYSSQMGEQYF.

The chain carries TRBV5-1 and TRBJ2-1; no reliable D call. With 3 bases removed from V and 8 bases from J, the gap between germline ends came to 9 bases. CDR3 size: 12 residues. Germline V gene sequence: CDR1 SGHRS, CDR2 YFSETQ. CDR3 bases: TGCGCCAGCAGCTCCTTTAGCTATGAGCAGTTCTTC. Amino acid sequence: CASSSFSYEQFF. The entire variable domain, with the rest obtained from reference TRBV5-1 and TRBJ2-1, is as follows: KAGVTQTPRYLIKTRGQQVTLSCSPISGHRSVSWYQQTPGQGLQFLFEYFSETQRNKGNFPGRFSGRQFSNSRSEMNVSTLELGDSALYLCASSSFSYEQFFGPGTRLTVL.

The chain has TRBV6-1 and TRBJ2-5; the D gene is possibly TRBD1 (5 bases). Germline V lookup: CDR1 MNHNS, CDR2 SASEGT. V lost 4 bases to trimming and J lost 2 bases, with 11 bases between them. This CDR3 contains 14 residues. For the CDR3, the DNA is TGTGCCAGCAGTGGGGGCGGCATACAAGAGACCCAGTACTTC. Its translation is CASSGGGIQETQYF.

Concerning this clone itself: Different DNA sequences within this sample yield the same CDR3. This rearrangement joins TRBV9 to TRBJ2-1; 10 bases map to TRBD2. The germline CDR1 and CDR2 sequences are SGDLS and YYNGEE. The CDR3 is 16 residues long. V was pared by 3 bases and J by 2 bases, with 5 bases of the junction left unmatched. CDR3 sequence: CASSARAGGAYNEQFF. CDR3 sequence (DNA): TGTGCCAGCAGCGCCCGAGCGGGAGGGGCCTACAATGAGCAGTTCTTC.

Points on this clone: In the same sample, other DNA sequences code for this CDR3. This chain uses TRBV4-1 with TRBJ2-7, with 8 bases identical to TRBD1. V trimming: 4 bases; J trimming: 3 bases; junction bases outside the gene matches: 5. The length of the CDR3 is 14 residues. CDR1 and CDR2 (germline): MGHRA, YSYEKL. CDR3 sequence (DNA): TGCGCCAGCAGCCCCCGGGACAGGTACTACGAGCAGTACTTC. This sequence encodes CASSPRDRYYEQYF.

This clone appeared a single time. The chain is built from TRBV19 and TRBJ2-7, with D possibly TRBD1 on 5 matching bases. V was pared by 4 bases and J by 3 bases, with 16 bases between. CDR3 length equals 15 residues. Germline loops: CDR1 LNHDA, CDR2 SQIVND (reference sequence). The CDR3 DNA reads TGTGCCAGTAGTACAAGGGGCGGAACGCGCTACGAGCAGTACTTC. It specifies CASSTRGGTRYEQYF.

The V gene is TRBV7-9, the J gene TRBJ2-1; 7 nucleotides line up with TRBD1. Per germline, CDR1 SEHNR and CDR2 FQNEAQ (reference sequence). This CDR3 is 16 amino acids long. The V gene end was trimmed by 2 bases and the J gene end by 0 bases; junction bases not matched to a gene: 4. CDR3 amino acids: CASSLSRDSSYNEQFF. CDR3 sequence (DNA): TGTGCCAGCAGCTTATCGAGGGACAGCTCCTACAATGAGCAGTTCTTC.

The V gene is TRBV19, the J gene TRBJ1-3; the D gene is possibly TRBD1 (5 bases). The CDR3 spans 21 residues. Germline lookup yields CDR1 LNHDA and CDR2 SQIVND (reference sequence). The ends were cut back, 4 bases at V and 0 bases at J, with 28 bases in the middle. DNA of the CDR3: TGTGCCAGTAGTACGCGACAGAGCCCTCACTTTACATCGAGCTCTGGAAACACCATATATTTT. Its protein product is CASSTRQSPHFTSSSGNTIYF.

The rearrangement links TRBV4-3 to TRBJ2-7; D possibly matches TRBD1 or TRBD2 (5 bases each). This CDR3 has 14 amino acids. The ends were cut back, 4 bases at V and 2 bases at J, with 12 bases in the middle. Germline values: CDR1 LGHNA, CDR2 YSLEER. The CDR3 loop is CASSRGRDPYEQYF. Here the CDR3 DNA reads TGCGCCAGCAGCCGGGGACGGGACCCCTACGAGCAGTACTTC.

The chain has TRBV10-2 and TRBJ2-1, with D tentatively TRBD2 (7 bases). Germline values: CDR1 WSHSY, CDR2 SAAADI. V was trimmed by 7 bases and J by 8 bases, leaving 12 bases between them. The CDR3 length is 12 residues. In DNA form, the CDR3 reads TGCGCCAGCACGGACAGCGGGGATGAGCAGTTCTTC. As protein: CASTDSGDEQFF.

The chain employs TRBV28 and TRBJ1-5, with D maybe TRBD1 (5 bases). This CDR3 is 15 amino acids long. Germline V gene data show CDR1 as MDHEN and CDR2 as SYDVKM. Trimming shortened V by 3 bases and J by 1 base, and 10 bases separated the two germline ends. The CDR3, as DNA: TGTGCCAGCAGTTTTGGGACCCAGAGCAATCAGCCCCAGCATTTT. It translates to CASSFGTQSNQPQHF.

CDR3 protein: CSVEGAEETQYF. Here the CDR3 DNA reads TGCAGCGTTGAAGGGGCGGAAGAGACCCAGTACTTC. The rearrangement links TRBV29-1 to TRBJ2-5; no clear D. Trimming took off 1 base at V and 3 bases at J, with 6 bases between the two ends. The germline V gene has CDR1 SQVTM and CDR2 ANQGSEA. The CDR3 contains 12 residues.

The chain joins TRBV7-6 to TRBJ2-7, with a weak D call TRBD1 (6 bases). Germline CDR1 SGHVS, CDR2 FNYEAQ. This CDR3 comprises 14 residues. V dropped 5 bases and J dropped 6 bases, with 17 bases sitting between them. The CDR3 reads CASSHLDSIGEQYF. DNA for the CDR3: TGTGCCAGCAGCCACCTGGACAGTATCGGCGAGCAGTACTTC.

For this clone: Additional DNA sequences in this sample encode the identical CDR3. J is TRBJ2-7 and V is TRBV11-2; D gene uncertain. The CDR3 sequence is 11 residues long. Trimming pared 6 bases from V and 0 bases from J, leaving 3 bases between. Germline CDR1 reads SGHAT; CDR2 reads FQNNGV. This CDR3 reads CASRSSYEQYF. Written as DNA, the CDR3 is TGTGCCAGCAGAAGCTCCTACGAGCAGTACTTC.

The chain is built from TRBV28 and TRBJ2-1; D possibly uses TRBD1 or TRBD2 (5 bases each). V gave up 5 bases and J gave up 9 bases, with 20 bases separating them. Germline CDR1 reads MDHEN; CDR2 reads SYDVKM. The CDR3 sequence is 15 residues long. CDR3 nucleotide sequence: TGTGCCAGCAGTCTCCCCGGGACCCCAAGAGGTGAGCAGTTCTTC. This codes for CASSLPGTPRGEQFF. Based on the CDR3 plus reference TRBV28 and TRBJ2-1, the full variable domain is DVKVTQSSRYLVKRTGEKVFLECVQDMDHENMFWYRQDPGLGLRLIYFSYDVKMKEKGDIPEGYSVSREKKERFSLILESASTNQTSMYLCASSLPGTPRGEQFFGPGTRLTVL.

This chain links TRBV19 with TRBJ1-1; D is ambiguous. This CDR3 spans 14 amino acids. Germline CDR1 LNHDA, CDR2 SQIVND (reference sequence). Between the trimmed V and J ends, which lost 1 base and 1 base, there was a span of 7 bases. The CDR3: CASSIASGNTEAFF. The DNA of the CDR3 is TGTGCCAGTAGTATAGCCAGCGGGAACACTGAAGCTTTCTTT.

V gene TRBV27 combines with J gene TRBJ2-3, with 7 bases that match TRBD2. The CDR3 spans 16 residues. V shed 2 bases and J 1 base; nucleotides not matched to a gene: 6. The germline V gene has CDR1 MNHEY and CDR2 SMNVEV (reference sequence). The CDR3 is CASSLAAGAGTDTQYF. The CDR3 DNA follows: TGTGCCAGCAGTTTAGCGGCGGGAGCTGGCACAGATACGCAGTATTTT.

The V call is TRBV27, the J call TRBJ1-5, with D unclear. The V gene's germline CDR1 is MNHEY and CDR2 SMNVEV (reference sequence). Trimming shortened V by 8 bases and J by 0 bases, and 20 bases separated the two germline ends. CDR3 length: 17 amino acids. CDR3 nucleotide sequence: TGTGCCAGCGACCCAGGCTTGGGGTCGTCTAGCAATCAGCCCCAGCATTTT. It yields the protein CASDPGLGSSSNQPQHF.

The gene calls are TRBV7-9 and TRBJ2-3, with 9 bases matching TRBD2. The length of the CDR3 is 15 residues. Trimming cost V 5 bases and J 7 bases; bases outside gene matches: 10. Germline V CDR1 and CDR2: SEHNR, FQNEAQ (reference sequence). CDR3 amino acids: CASSEVLREGYTQYF. DNA for the CDR3: TGTGCCAGCAGCGAAGTCTTGCGGGAGGGCTATACGCAGTATTTT.

This sequence joins TRBV12-5 and TRBJ2-1, with 7 bases lining up with TRBD1. Looked up from germline, CDR1 is LGHNT and CDR2 is FRNRAP. This CDR3 is built from 18 residues. V shed 1 base and J 8 bases; nucleotides not matched to a gene: 17. The CDR3 DNA reads TGTGCTAGTGGTTTGGGCCCCGTGAGACAGGGATTGGTAGATGAGCAGTTCTTC. This translates into CASGLGPVRQGLVDEQFF.